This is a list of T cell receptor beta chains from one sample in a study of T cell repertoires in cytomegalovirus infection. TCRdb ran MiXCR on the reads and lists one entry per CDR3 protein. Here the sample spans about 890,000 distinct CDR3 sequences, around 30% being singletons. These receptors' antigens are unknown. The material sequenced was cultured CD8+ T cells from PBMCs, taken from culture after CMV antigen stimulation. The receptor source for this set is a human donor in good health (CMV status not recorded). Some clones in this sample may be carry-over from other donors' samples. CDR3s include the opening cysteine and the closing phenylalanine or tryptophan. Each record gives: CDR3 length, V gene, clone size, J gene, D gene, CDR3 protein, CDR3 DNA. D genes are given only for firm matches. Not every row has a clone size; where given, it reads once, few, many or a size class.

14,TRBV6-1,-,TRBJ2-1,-,CASSEATGRVEQFF,TGTGCCAGCAGTGAAGCGACAGGTAGGGTTGAGCAGTTCTTC
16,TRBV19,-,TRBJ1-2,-,CASSIYRPSQDYGYTF,TGTGCCAGTAGTATCTATAGGCCGAGCCAGGACTATGGCTACACCTTC
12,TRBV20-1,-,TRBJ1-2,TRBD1,CSARRQGYGYTF,TGCAGTGCCAGGAGACAGGGCTATGGCTACACCTTC
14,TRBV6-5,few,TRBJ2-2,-,CASTPGVWTGELFF,TGTGCCAGCACCCCAGGGGTATGGACCGGGGAGCTGTTTTTT
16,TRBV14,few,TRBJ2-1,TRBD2,CASSPRGGISYNEQFF,TGTGCCAGCAGTCCTAGGGGAGGGATCTCCTACAATGAGCAGTTCTTC
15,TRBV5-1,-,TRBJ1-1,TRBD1,CASSGERDRATEAFF,TGCGCCAGCAGCGGGGAACGGGACAGGGCGACTGAAGCTTTCTTT
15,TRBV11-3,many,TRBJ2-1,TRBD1,CASSSPYGTENEQFF,TGTGCCAGCAGCTCTCCATACGGGACAGAGAATGAGCAGTTCTTC
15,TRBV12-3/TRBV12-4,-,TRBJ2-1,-,CASSLFDASYNEQFF,TGTGCCAGCAGTTTGTTTGATGCCTCCTACAATGAGCAGTTCTTC
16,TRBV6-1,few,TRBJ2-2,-,CASSESGFLNTGELFF,TGTGCCAGCAGTGAGTCGGGGTTCCTGAACACCGGGGAGCTGTTTTTT
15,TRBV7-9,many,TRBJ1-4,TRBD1,CASSPRQGPHEKLFF,TGTGCCAGCAGCCCCCGACAGGGCCCCCATGAAAAACTGTTTTTT
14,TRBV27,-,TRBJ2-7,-,CASSLLEGFHEQYF,TGTGCCAGCAGTTTATTGGAGGGGTTCCACGAGCAGTACTTC
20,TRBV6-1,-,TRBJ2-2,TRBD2,CASSEAGTSGEYPNTGELFF,TGTGCCAGCAGTGAAGCAGGGACTAGCGGGGAGTACCCGAACACCGGGGAGCTGTTTTTT
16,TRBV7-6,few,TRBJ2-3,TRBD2,CASSLSGGTAGDTQYF,TGTGCCAGCAGCCTTAGCGGGGGGACCGCGGGAGATACGCAGTATTTT
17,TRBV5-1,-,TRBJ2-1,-,CASSSGYGVSPYWEQFF,TGCGCCAGCAGCTCAGGGTACGGGGTGTCCCCTTATTGGGAGCAGTTCTTC
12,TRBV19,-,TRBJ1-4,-,CVSSGLNEKLFF,TGTGTCAGTAGCGGGTTGAATGAAAAACTGTTTTTT
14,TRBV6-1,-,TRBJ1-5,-,CANGELYSNQPQHF,TGTGCTAATGGGGAGCTTTATAGCAATCAGCCCCAGCATTTT
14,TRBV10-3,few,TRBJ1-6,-,CAISGGGTGSPLHF,TGTGCCATCAGTGGAGGCGGGACCGGTTCACCCCTCCACTTT
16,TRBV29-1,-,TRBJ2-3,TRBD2,CSVEGLAGGRTDTQYF,TGCAGCGTTGAGGGACTAGCGGGGGGGCGGACAGATACGCAGTATTTT
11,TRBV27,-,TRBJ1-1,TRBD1,CANSSGTGAFF,TGTGCCAACAGTTCCGGGACAGGAGCTTTCTTT